This entry is about one TCR beta chain. Its antigen is still unknown. Using a J-beta primer mix together with a sample-barcoded 5' primer, a second PCR was run for roughly 6 to 12 cycles. A single record per CDR3 protein comes from TCRdb applying MiXCR to the 5' RACE reads. The table records over 1,500,000 distinct CDR3 sequences, more than 35% of them present only once. Germline loops: CDR1 SGHTA, CDR2 FQGTGA. The V gene lost 5 bases and the J gene lost 7 bases, with 15 bases spanning the gap. The CDR3 consists of 14 residues. The sample comes from a study of blood T cells in healthy people across ages. Whole-study findings and limits: Naive T cell percentage showed a strong correlation with TCR beta diversity. Investigators viewed diversity estimates from one million T cells as underestimates, the study reported. Unsorted PBMCs prevented conclusive naive versus antigen-experienced comparison. Across the age range, TCR beta diversity per million T cells fell in a roughly linear way.

The source material was blood. The rearrangement uses TRBV7-3 and TRBJ2-1; D is uncertain. The receptor was derived from a human donor in good health. Here the CDR3 DNA reads TGTGCCAGCAGCCTAGATACCAATGTGAATGAGCAGTTCTTC. This encodes CASSLDTNVNEQFF.